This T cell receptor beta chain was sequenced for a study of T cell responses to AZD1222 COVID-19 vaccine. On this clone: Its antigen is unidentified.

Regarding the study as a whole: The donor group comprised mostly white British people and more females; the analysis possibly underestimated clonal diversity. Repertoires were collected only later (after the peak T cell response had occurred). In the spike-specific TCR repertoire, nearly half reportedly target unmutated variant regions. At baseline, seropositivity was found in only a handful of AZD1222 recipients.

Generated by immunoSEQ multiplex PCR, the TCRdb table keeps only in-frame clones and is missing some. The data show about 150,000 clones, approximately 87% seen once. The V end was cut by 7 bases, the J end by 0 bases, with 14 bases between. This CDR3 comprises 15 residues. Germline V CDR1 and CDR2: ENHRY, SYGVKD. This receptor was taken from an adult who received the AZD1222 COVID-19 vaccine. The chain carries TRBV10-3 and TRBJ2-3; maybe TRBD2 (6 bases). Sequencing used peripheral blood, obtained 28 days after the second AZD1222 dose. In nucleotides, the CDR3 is TGTGCCATCACCCAAAGGGCGGGGAGCACAGATACGCAGTATTTT. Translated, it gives CAITQRAGSTDTQYF.